These 15 T cell receptor beta chains were all obtained from the same sample, sequenced in a study of Ad26.COV2.S vaccination and SARS-CoV-2 variants. Stated treatment: roughly 19 received Ad26.COV2.S at low or high dose, single or two shots; 5 received placebo; per-sample allocation not given. The samples were gathered on day 63 after the first injection of vaccine or placebo. The method was immunoSEQ multiplex PCR; TCRdb's version includes in-frame clones alone and lacks a portion of them. In the table there are fewer than 900,000 clones, about 90% of which are singletons. This specimen consisted of peripheral blood, obtained in a trial of Ad26.COV2.S vaccine versus placebo. The receptors here all came from a person aged 18-60 years who received the Ad26.COV2.S COVID-19 vaccine or a placebo.

The chain combines TRBV2 with TRBJ2-7; D possibly corresponds to TRBD2 (5 bases). In germline, CDR1 is SNHLY, CDR2 FYNNEI. The CDR3 consists of 12 residues. V was clipped by 7 bases and J by 1 base, with 8 bases between them. The DNA for the CDR3 is TGTGCCAGCAAGGGAGAGTCCTACGAGCAGTACTTC. Protein product: CASKGESYEQYF.

The V gene is TRBV7-8, the J gene TRBJ2-7; 9 bases line up with TRBD1. Per the germline V gene, CDR1 is SGHVS and CDR2 is FQNEAQ. The CDR3 consists of 16 residues. V was clipped by 6 bases and J by 3 bases; unmatched bases: 12. The CDR3 coding sequence is TGTGCCAGCAGTAATCCCCCGGGACAGGGATACTACGAGCAGTACTTC. Encoded protein: CASSNPPGQGYYEQYF.

The V gene is TRBV4-2, the J gene TRBJ1-2, with TRBD1 matching 7 bases. The V and J ends lost 0 bases and 4 bases, in that order; junction bases with no gene match: 5. The CDR3 sequence is 15 residues long. Germline V gene lookup returns CDR1 LGHNA and CDR2 YNFKEQ. The chain's CDR3 is CASSQEQGLFYGYTF. CDR3 sequence (DNA): TGTGCCAGCAGCCAAGAACAGGGGCTGTTCTATGGCTACACCTTC.

The chain joins TRBV27 to TRBJ1-1, with D perhaps TRBD1 (6 bases). Germline V gives CDR1 MNHEY, CDR2 SMNVEV (reference sequence). Trimming stripped 7 bases from V and 8 bases from J, with 14 bases between. The CDR3 loop spans 12 amino acids. The CDR3 DNA sequence: TGTGCCAGCAAGGGGGACGACAGAGAAGCTTTCTTT. It codes for CASKGDDREAFF.

V usage is TRBV2 and J usage is TRBJ1-5; TRBD1 matches 8 bases. The V gene's germline CDR1 is SNHLY and CDR2 FYNNEI. The junction had 8 bases not matched to a gene; V was cut back by 3 bases and J by 7 bases. The CDR3 sequence is 15 residues long. CDR3 residues: CASSESPGGAQPQHF. The CDR3 DNA reads TGTGCCAGCAGTGAGAGTCCAGGGGGCGCACAGCCCCAGCATTTT.

The V call is TRBV30, the J call TRBJ1-2; D gene ambiguous. The ends were cut back, 2 bases at V and 8 bases at J, with 9 bases in the middle. Germline V gives CDR1 GTSNPN, CDR2 SVGIG (reference sequence). The CDR3 consists of 11 residues. CDR3 protein: CAWSPVSGYTF. For the CDR3, the DNA is TGTGCCTGGAGTCCGGTCTCGGGCTACACCTTC. The variable domain in full, completed from reference TRBV30 and TRBJ1-2, reads SQTIHQWPATLVQPVGSPLSLECTVEGTSNPNLYWYRQAAGRGLQLLFYSVGIGQISSEVPQNLSASRPQDRQFILSSKKLLLSDSGFYLCAWSPVSGYTFGSGTRLTVV.

The chain uses TRBV10-1 and TRBJ2-2, with 7 bases lining up with TRBD2. Trimming removed 3 bases from V and 3 bases from J; junction bases left unmatched: 7. Looked up from germline, CDR1 is WNHNN and CDR2 is SYGVQD (reference sequence). The CDR3 consists of 16 residues. The CDR3 nucleotides are TGCGCCAGCAGTGACCCGCCTAGCGGAGACACCGGGGAGCTGTTTTTT. Its protein product is CASSDPPSGDTGELFF.

The chain combines TRBV5-1 with TRBJ1-1, with unresolved D. V was pared by 7 bases and J by 1 base, with 11 bases between. CDR3 length equals 13 residues. Germline V gene sequence: CDR1 SGHRS, CDR2 YFSETQ. The CDR3 spells CASLADSNTEAFF. Written as DNA, the CDR3 is TGCGCCAGCCTTGCGGATTCGAACACTGAAGCTTTCTTT.

This clone was seen a single time. CDR3: CASSASLAGGPEQFF. In nucleotides, the CDR3 is TGTGCCAGCAGTGCCTCTCTAGCGGGAGGGCCGGAGCAGTTCTTC. This rearrangement joins TRBV27 to TRBJ2-1; the match to TRBD2 covers 12 bases. Germline V gene data show CDR1 as MNHEY and CDR2 as SMNVEV (reference sequence). Trimming cost V 5 bases and J 10 bases; bases outside gene matches: 9. The CDR3 contains 15 residues.

This clone came up many times. The J gene is TRBJ1-2, the V gene TRBV18, with D possibly matching TRBD1 (5 bases). Germline CDR1 and CDR2: KGHSH and LQKENI. This CDR3 is built from 15 residues. V lost 3 bases to trimming and J lost 8 bases, with 19 bases between them. The CDR3 nucleotides are TGTGCCAGCTCACCTCAGGGTATCGCAGCCTCGGGCTACACCTTC. It is translated as CASSPQGIAASGYTF.

The J gene is TRBJ1-1, the V gene TRBV19, with 7 bases that match TRBD1. V lost 4 bases to trimming and J lost 11 bases; unmatched junction nucleotides: 7. The CDR3 runs 12 residues. Germline lookup yields CDR1 LNHDA and CDR2 SQIVND (reference sequence). The CDR3 DNA reads as TGTGCCAGTAGTACCCGTACAGGGGACGCTTTCTTT. Translated, it gives CASSTRTGDAFF.

The chain employs TRBV5-1 and TRBJ2-1; 11 bases fit TRBD2. The V and J ends lost 0 bases and 5 bases, in that order; junction bases with no gene match: 7. This CDR3 has 17 residues. CDR1 and CDR2 from the germline V gene are SGHRS and YFSETQ. This chain's CDR3 is CASSLAGTSGGDNEQFF. The CDR3 nucleotides read TGCGCCAGCAGCTTGGCCGGGACTAGCGGAGGGGACAATGAGCAGTTCTTC.

The gene calls are TRBV27 and TRBJ1-5; unclear D gene. The ends were cut back, 2 bases at V and 6 bases at J, with 14 bases in the middle. The germline gives CDR1 MNHEY, CDR2 SMNVEV (reference sequence). This CDR3 contains 15 residues. The CDR3 loop reads CASSLIGGSGQPQHF. Written as DNA, the CDR3 is TGTGCCAGCAGTTTAATAGGAGGGTCGGGTCAGCCCCAGCATTTT.

The chain combines TRBV18 with TRBJ2-2; maybe TRBD2 (6 bases). CDR3 length equals 14 residues. V lost 3 bases and J lost 7, with 12 bases in between. Per the germline V gene, CDR1 is KGHSH and CDR2 is LQKENI. CDR3 DNA sequence: TGTGCCAGCTCACCGCTCTCCGGGAGCGGGGAGCTGTTTTTT. Translating it yields CASSPLSGSGELFF.

CDR3 in DNA: TGTGCCAGCAGTCCCCACATGGCCCTTCCCGTCGAAAAACTGTTTTTT. Protein product: CASSPHMALPVEKLFF. The chain links TRBV6-6 to TRBJ1-4; the D is unclear. The CDR3 runs 16 residues. Germline-derived CDR1 and CDR2 are MNHNY and SVGAGI (reference sequence). V was pared by 5 bases and J by 8 bases, with 21 bases between.